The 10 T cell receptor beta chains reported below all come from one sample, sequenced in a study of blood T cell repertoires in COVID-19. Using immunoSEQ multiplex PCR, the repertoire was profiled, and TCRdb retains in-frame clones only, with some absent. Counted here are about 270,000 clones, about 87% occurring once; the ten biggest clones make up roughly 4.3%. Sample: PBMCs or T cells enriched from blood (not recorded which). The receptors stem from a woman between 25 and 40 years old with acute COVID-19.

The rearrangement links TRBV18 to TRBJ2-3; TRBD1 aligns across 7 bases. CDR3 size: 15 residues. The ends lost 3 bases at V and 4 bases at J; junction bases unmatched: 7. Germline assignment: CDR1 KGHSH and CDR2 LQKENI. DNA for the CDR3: TGTGCCAGCTCACCGTTGGGGACAGATCCAGATACGCAGTATTTT. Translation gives CASSPLGTDPDTQYF.

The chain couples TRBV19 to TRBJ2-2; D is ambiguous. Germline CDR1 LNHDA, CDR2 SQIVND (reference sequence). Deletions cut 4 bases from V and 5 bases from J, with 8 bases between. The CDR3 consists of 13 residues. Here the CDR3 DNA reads TGTGCCAGTAGTAACGCTAGGACCGGGGAGCTGTTTTTT. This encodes CASSNARTGELFF.

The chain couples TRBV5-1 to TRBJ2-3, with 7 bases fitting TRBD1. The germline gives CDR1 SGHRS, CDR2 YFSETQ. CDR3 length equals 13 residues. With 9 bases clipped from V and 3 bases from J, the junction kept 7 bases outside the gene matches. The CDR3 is CATRQGETDTQYF. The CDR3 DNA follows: TGCGCCACCCGACAGGGCGAGACAGATACGCAGTATTTT.

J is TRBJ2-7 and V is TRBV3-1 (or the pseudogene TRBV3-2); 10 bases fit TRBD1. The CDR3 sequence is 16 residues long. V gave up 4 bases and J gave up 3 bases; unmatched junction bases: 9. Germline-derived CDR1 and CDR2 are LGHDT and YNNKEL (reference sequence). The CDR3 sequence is CASSRPGTGDIYEQYF. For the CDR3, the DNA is TGTGCCAGCAGCCGCCCCGGGACAGGGGATATCTACGAGCAGTACTTC.

CDR3 nucleotide sequence: TGTGCCAGCAGCTTAGTGGGGACTAGCTCCTACGAGCAGTACTTC. Translated: CASSLVGTSSYEQYF. The V gene is TRBV7-9, the J gene TRBJ2-7; the match to TRBD2 covers 8 bases. Germline CDR1 SEHNR, CDR2 FQNEAQ (reference sequence). V lost 1 base, J lost 0 bases, and 2 bases stayed unmatched. CDR3 length: 15 residues.

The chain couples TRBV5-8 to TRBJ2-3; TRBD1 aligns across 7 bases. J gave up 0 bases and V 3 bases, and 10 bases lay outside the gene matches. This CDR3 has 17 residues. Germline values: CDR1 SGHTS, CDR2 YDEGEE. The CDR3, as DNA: TGTGCCAGCAGCTCGAGCATAGGGGGCTATAGCACAGATACGCAGTATTTT. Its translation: CASSSSIGGYSTDTQYF. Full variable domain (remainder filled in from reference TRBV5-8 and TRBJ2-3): EAGVTQSPTHLIKTRGQQATLRCSPISGHTSVYWYQQALGLGLQFLLWYDEGEERNRGNFPPRFSGRQFPNYSSELNVNALELEDSALYLCASSSSIGGYSTDTQYFGPGTRLTVL.

This CDR3 is CASSAGSYPYEQYF. The DNA of the CDR3 is TGTGCCAGCAGTGCCGGGAGTTACCCTTACGAGCAGTACTTC. The rearrangement links TRBV27 to TRBJ2-7; weak D call: TRBD2 (6 bases). Germline V lookup: CDR1 MNHEY, CDR2 SMNVEV (reference sequence). Between the trimmed V and J ends, which lost 5 bases and 4 bases, there was a span of 15 bases. This CDR3 spans 14 amino acids.

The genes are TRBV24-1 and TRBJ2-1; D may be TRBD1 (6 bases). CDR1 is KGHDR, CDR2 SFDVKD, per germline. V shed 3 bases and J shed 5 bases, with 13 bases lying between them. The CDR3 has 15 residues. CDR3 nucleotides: TGTGCCACCAGTGATGTACAGGGTTTCAACAATGAGCAGTTCTTC. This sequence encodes CATSDVQGFNNEQFF.

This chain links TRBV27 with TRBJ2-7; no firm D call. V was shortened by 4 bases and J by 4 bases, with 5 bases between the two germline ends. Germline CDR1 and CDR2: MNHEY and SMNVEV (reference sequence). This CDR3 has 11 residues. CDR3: CASSSQYEQYF. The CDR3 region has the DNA TGTGCCAGCAGTTCCCAATACGAGCAGTACTTC.

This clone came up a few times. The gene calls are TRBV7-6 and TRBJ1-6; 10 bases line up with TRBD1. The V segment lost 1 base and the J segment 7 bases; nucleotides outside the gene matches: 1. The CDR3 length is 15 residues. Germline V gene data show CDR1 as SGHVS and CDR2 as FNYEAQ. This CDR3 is CASSLGGQGNSPLHF. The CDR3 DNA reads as TGTGCCAGCAGCTTAGGGGGACAGGGGAATTCACCCCTCCACTTT.